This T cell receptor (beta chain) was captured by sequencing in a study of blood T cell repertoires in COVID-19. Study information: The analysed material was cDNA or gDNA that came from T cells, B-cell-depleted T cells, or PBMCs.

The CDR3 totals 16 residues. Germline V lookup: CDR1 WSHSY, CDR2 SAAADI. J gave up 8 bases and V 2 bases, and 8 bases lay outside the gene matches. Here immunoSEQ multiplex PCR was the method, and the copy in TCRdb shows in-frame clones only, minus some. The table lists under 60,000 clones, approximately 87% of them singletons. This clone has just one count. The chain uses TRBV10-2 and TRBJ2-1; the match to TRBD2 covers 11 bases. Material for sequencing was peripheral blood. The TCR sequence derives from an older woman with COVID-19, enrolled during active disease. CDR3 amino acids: CASSETTSGSLDEQFF. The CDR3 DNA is TGCGCCAGCAGTGAGACTACTAGCGGGAGTCTGGATGAGCAGTTCTTC.